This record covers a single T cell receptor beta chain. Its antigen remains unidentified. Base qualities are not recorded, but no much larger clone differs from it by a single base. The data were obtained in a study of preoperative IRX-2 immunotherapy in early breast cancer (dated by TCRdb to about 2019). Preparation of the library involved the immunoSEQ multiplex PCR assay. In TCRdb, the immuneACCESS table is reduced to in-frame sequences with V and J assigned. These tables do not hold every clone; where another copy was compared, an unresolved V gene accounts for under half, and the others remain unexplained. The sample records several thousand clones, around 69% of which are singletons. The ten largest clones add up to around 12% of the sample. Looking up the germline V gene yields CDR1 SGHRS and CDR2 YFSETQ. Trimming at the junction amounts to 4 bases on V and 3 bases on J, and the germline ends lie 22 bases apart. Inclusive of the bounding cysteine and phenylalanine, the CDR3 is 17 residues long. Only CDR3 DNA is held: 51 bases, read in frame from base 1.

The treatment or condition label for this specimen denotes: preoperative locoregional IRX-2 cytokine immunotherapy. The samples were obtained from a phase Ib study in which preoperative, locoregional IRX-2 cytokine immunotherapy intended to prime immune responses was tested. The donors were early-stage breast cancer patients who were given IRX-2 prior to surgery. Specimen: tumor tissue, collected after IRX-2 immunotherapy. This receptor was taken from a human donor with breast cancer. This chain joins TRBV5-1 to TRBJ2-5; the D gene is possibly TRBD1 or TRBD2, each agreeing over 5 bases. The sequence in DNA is TGCGCCAGCAGCAAGGGGCCAGGGTATCTCGGGGAAGAGACCCAGTACTTC. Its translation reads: CASSKGPGYLGEETQYF.